This is a list of T cell receptor beta chains from one sample in a study of blood T cell repertoires in COVID-19. The assay was immunoSEQ multiplex PCR, and TCRdb's table has in-frame clones only and misses some. The sample shows more than 200,000 clones, roughly 90% of them seen only once. Sequencing was carried out using peripheral blood. These receptor sequences come from a woman aged 60-75 years with acute or convalescent COVID-19. Each CDR3 is given with its conserved first and last residue. A D gene is named only where the DNA matches it firmly. A row's size may be missing; if present it is once, few, many or a size class.

d_call j_call v_call clone_size cdr3_aa cdr3_nt
. TRBJ2-5 TRBV10-3 . CASKDATESPQETQYF TGTGCCAGCAAAGACGCTACAGAGTCCCCACAAGAGACCCAGTACTTC
TRBD2 TRBJ2-7 TRBV9 . CASSVSGIPTYEQYF TGTGCCAGCAGCGTTAGCGGGATACCCACCTACGAGCAGTACTTC
. TRBJ1-4 TRBV7-2 . CASSLDSTGLNEKLFF TGTGCCAGCAGCTTAGACTCGACAGGCCTGAATGAAAAACTGTTTTTT
. TRBJ2-7 TRBV29-1 once CSVDQGSYEQYF TGCAGCGTTGACCAGGGTTCCTACGAGCAGTACTTC
. TRBJ2-1 TRBV12-5 once CASGLWTGGVRTSGKGSYNEQFF TGTGCTAGTGGTTTGTGGACAGGGGGCGTGAGGACTAGCGGGAAAGGCTCCTACAATGAGCAGTTCTTC
. TRBJ1-1 TRBV14 . CASSQDGGVTRVTEAFF TGTGCCAGCAGCCAAGATGGGGGCGTCACCCGAGTAACTGAAGCTTTCTTT
. TRBJ2-7 TRBV25-1 . CASSPKRLSDYEQYF TGTGCCAGCAGCCCAAAGCGGTTAAGCGACTACGAGCAGTACTTC
. TRBJ1-2 TRBV9 . CASSVAQGTVNYGYTF TGTGCCAGCAGCGTAGCTCAGGGGACCGTTAACTATGGCTACACCTTC
TRBD2 TRBJ2-2 TRBV5-4 . CASSLRGGPGELFF TGTGCCAGCAGCTTGCGGGGGGGCCCCGGGGAGCTGTTTTTT
. TRBJ1-1 TRBV9 . CASSVGTPNTEAFF TGTGCCAGCAGCGTAGGGACTCCAAACACTGAAGCTTTCTTT
. TRBJ1-1 TRBV2 few CASSLGERGTEAFF TGTGCCAGCAGTCTCGGGGAGCGAGGCACTGAAGCTTTCTTT
. TRBJ2-3 TRBV6-1 . CASIRSTTDTQYF TGTGCCAGCATTCGGTCTACCACAGATACGCAGTATTTT
. TRBJ1-1 TRBV5-5 few CASSLVGQRNTEAFF TGTGCCAGCAGCTTGGTGGGGCAGAGGAACACTGAAGCTTTCTTT
. TRBJ1-5 TRBV19 . CASSIRTANQPQHF TGTGCCAGTAGTATAAGAACAGCCAATCAGCCCCAGCATTTT
. TRBJ2-3 TRBV15 . CATSGSWADTQYF TGTGCCACCAGTGGGAGTTGGGCAGATACGCAGTATTTT
TRBD2 TRBJ2-1 TRBV10-1 . CASSSSGKYNEQFF TGCGCCAGCTCGTCTAGCGGAAAATACAATGAGCAGTTCTTC
. TRBJ1-1 TRBV7-2 few CASSLMGVEAFF TGTGCCAGCAGCTTAATGGGAGTTGAAGCTTTCTTT
TRBD2 TRBJ2-2 TRBV24-1 . CATSDFSGATTGELFF TGTGCCACCAGTGATTTTAGCGGGGCGACCACCGGGGAGCTGTTTTTT
. TRBJ1-5 TRBV10-2 . CASNQRSDQPQHF TGCGCCAGCAATCAGCGATCTGATCAGCCCCAGCATTTT
. TRBJ2-1 TRBV6-5 . CASTREIAAAEQFF TGTGCCAGCACTCGCGAAATAGCAGCTGCGGAGCAGTTCTTC
TRBD2 TRBJ2-5 TRBV24-1 once CATSDSPTSGSSKTQYF TGTGCCACCAGTGATTCCCCGACTAGCGGGAGCTCGAAGACCCAGTACTTC
. TRBJ1-6 TRBV7-3 . CASSSRQVQNSPLHF TGTGCCAGCAGCTCTCGACAGGTGCAGAATTCACCCCTCCACTTT
. TRBJ1-6 TRBV20-1 . CSARGQSLHF TGCAGTGCTAGAGGACAGTCCCTCCACTTT
TRBD1 TRBJ1-2 TRBV7-2 . CASSPGGLGGGYTF TGTGCCAGCAGCCCAGGGGGCCTGGGTGGTGGCTACACCTTC
TRBD2 TRBJ2-3 TRBV3-1/TRBV3-2 . CASSQGVAGEWTQYF TGTGCCAGCAGCCAAGGAGTAGCGGGAGAATGGACGCAGTATTTT
TRBD1 TRBJ1-2 TRBV5-5 . CASSLKTGGVNNYGYTF TGTGCCAGCAGCTTGAAGACAGGGGGCGTTAATAACTATGGCTACACCTTC
. TRBJ2-5 TRBV4-2 . CASSPLGAGTQETQYF TGTGCCAGCAGCCCGCTAGGAGCGGGGACACAAGAGACCCAGTACTTC